One and the same sample provided the 21 T cell receptor beta chains below, sequenced in a study of control samples from healthy donors and cancer patients. The table came from immunoSEQ multiplex PCR; TCRdb's copy has only in-frame clones and leaves some out. The profile shows under 80,000 clones, over 75% of them singletons. Sequenced: blood. The receptors were gathered from a middle-aged man in good health.

The genes are TRBV30 and TRBJ2-3; D perhaps matches TRBD1 (5 bases). The germline gives CDR1 GTSNPN, CDR2 SVGIG (reference sequence). This CDR3 comprises 13 residues. V was clipped by 4 bases and J by 4 bases, with 12 bases between them. The DNA for the CDR3 is TGTGCCTGGAAGGTAGGGGAAGCAGATACGCAGTATTTT. It yields the protein CAWKVGEADTQYF.

This chain connects TRBV30 to TRBJ1-6, with no clear D. Germline loops: CDR1 GTSNPN, CDR2 SVGIG (reference sequence). V dropped 4 bases and J dropped 4 bases, with 8 bases sitting between them. This CDR3 spans 13 amino acids. CDR3 nucleotides: TGTGCCTGGACCGGACGGTATAATTCACCCCTCCACTTT. This sequence encodes CAWTGRYNSPLHF.

Here the CDR3 reads CASSEETGGAEVGQYF. The CDR3, as DNA: TGTGCCAGCAGTGAAGAGACAGGGGGCGCGGAAGTTGGGCAGTATTTT. The rearrangement joins TRBV6-1 to TRBJ2-3; 10 nucleotides align to TRBD1. Germline V gene sequence: CDR1 MNHNS, CDR2 SASEGT. V lost 1 base, J lost 11 bases, and 12 bases stayed unmatched. The CDR3 is 16 amino acids.

A single count supports this clone. The rearrangement joins TRBV9 to TRBJ2-7; D call uncertain. Per germline, CDR1 SGDLS and CDR2 YYNGEE. The CDR3 totals 16 residues. V lost 0 bases and J lost 7, with 20 bases in between. CDR3 amino acids: CASSVGSVPNRGEQYF. The DNA of the CDR3 is TGTGCCAGCAGCGTAGGCAGCGTTCCCAATCGAGGAGAGCAGTACTTC.

This sequence joins TRBV7-3 and TRBJ2-7, with D possibly matching TRBD1 (6 bases). Germline loops: CDR1 SGHTA, CDR2 FQGTGA. Trimming shortened V by 5 bases and J by 7 bases, and 15 bases separated the two germline ends. The CDR3 length is 13 residues. The CDR3 spells CASSPGVRGEQYF. Here the CDR3 DNA reads TGTGCCAGCAGCCCCGGCGTTAGGGGGGAGCAGTACTTC.

The V call is TRBV6-6, the J call TRBJ2-7, with 11 bases fitting TRBD1. Germline V CDR1 and CDR2: MNHNY, SVGAGI (reference sequence). The CDR3 extends over 16 amino acids. V shed 6 bases, J shed 1 base, and the junction held 8 bases outside the gene matches. The CDR3: CASSQGQGGPSYEQYF. The CDR3 DNA reads as TGTGCCAGCAGCCAGGGACAGGGGGGCCCTTCCTACGAGCAGTACTTC.

The chain recombines TRBV9 with TRBJ2-7; no firm D call. The germline V gene encodes CDR1 SGDLS and CDR2 YYNGEE. Deletions cut 4 bases from V and 3 bases from J, with 8 bases between. The CDR3 totals 12 residues. The DNA for the CDR3 is TGTGCCAGCAGCCCGAGCAACTACGAGCAGTACTTC. Protein: CASSPSNYEQYF.

This clone was seen only a few times. The rearrangement links TRBV7-9 to TRBJ1-2; no reliable D call. CDR1 is SEHNR, CDR2 FQNEAQ, per germline (reference sequence). The V and J ends lost 5 bases and 8 bases respectively, with 12 bases between them. The CDR3 sequence is 12 residues long. CDR3 in DNA: TGTGCCAGCAGCCTACACGGAGACGGCTACACCTTC. It translates to CASSLHGDGYTF.

The chain recombines TRBV6-2 or TRBV6-3 with TRBJ2-1; unclear D gene. The CDR3 runs 18 residues. The germline CDR1 and CDR2 sequences are MNHEY and SVGEGT. With 6 bases removed from V and 8 bases from J, the gap between germline ends came to 29 bases. The CDR3 is CASSPLALTGVGSDEQFF. The CDR3 bases are TGTGCCAGCAGCCCTCTTGCCTTGACGGGCGTCGGCTCCGATGAGCAGTTCTTC.

The chain carries TRBV30 and TRBJ2-7; 14 bases line up with TRBD2. V lost 0 bases to trimming and J lost 0 bases; unmatched junction nucleotides: 7. The CDR3 loop spans 18 amino acids. CDR1 and CDR2 (germline): GTSNPN, SVGIG (reference sequence). The CDR3 region is CAWSVRTSGRPSSYEQYF. DNA for the CDR3: TGTGCCTGGAGTGTTCGGACTAGCGGGAGGCCGAGCTCCTACGAGCAGTACTTC.

The chain links TRBV19 to TRBJ1-2; possible D gene TRBD1, 5 bases. Germline V gene sequence: CDR1 LNHDA, CDR2 SQIVND (reference sequence). V shed 9 bases and J shed 2 bases, with 22 bases lying between them. The CDR3 has 16 amino acids. CDR3 in amino acids: CASQGLGQAENYGYTF. CDR3 DNA: TGTGCCAGCCAAGGGTTGGGGCAGGCCGAGAACTATGGCTACACCTTC.

This chain joins TRBV5-4 and TRBJ2-1; D might be TRBD1 (6 bases). This CDR3 is built from 13 residues. Germline CDR1 and CDR2: SGHNT and YYREEE (reference sequence). Trimming removed 6 bases from V and 7 bases from J, with 14 bases in between. CDR3 loop: CASTGPQGNEQFF. CDR3 coding DNA: TGTGCCAGCACTGGGCCCCAGGGGAATGAGCAGTTCTTC.

The V gene is TRBV7-9, the J gene TRBJ1-4; maybe TRBD1 (5 bases). CDR3 size: 15 residues. In germline, CDR1 is SEHNR, CDR2 FQNEAQ (reference sequence). Between the trimmed V and J ends, which lost 5 bases and 6 bases, there was a span of 16 bases. The CDR3 loop reads CASSPQGGTHEKLFF. The CDR3 region has the DNA TGTGCCAGCAGCCCCCAGGGAGGGACCCATGAAAAACTGTTTTTT.

CDR3 in amino acids: CASSLAGGQYNEQFF. The CDR3, as DNA: TGTGCCAGCAGCTTAGCGGGAGGACAATACAATGAGCAGTTCTTC. V and J are TRBV7-2 and TRBJ2-1; perhaps TRBD2 as D (6 bases). The CDR3 is 15 residues long. V was pared by 0 bases and J by 4 bases, with 10 bases between. Germline lookup yields CDR1 SGHTA and CDR2 FQGNSA.

The chain couples TRBV7-3 to TRBJ2-1; 8 bases match TRBD2. V was clipped by 1 base and J by 5 bases; unmatched bases: 7. CDR1 SGHTA and CDR2 FQGTGA come from the germline V gene. The CDR3 loop spans 16 amino acids. CDR3 DNA: TGTGCCAGCAGCTTAAGGGTAGCGGGGACCCACAATGAGCAGTTCTTC. It is translated as CASSLRVAGTHNEQFF.

J is TRBJ2-7 and V is TRBV5-4; TRBD1 matches 8 bases. The CDR3 has 16 amino acids. With 4 bases clipped from V and 0 bases from J, the junction kept 9 bases outside the gene matches. Germline V gene sequence: CDR1 SGHNT, CDR2 YYREEE (reference sequence). The CDR3 nucleotides read TGTGCCAGCAGCGTATCCGGGACAGGCGTCTCCTACGAGCAGTACTTC. Translating gives CASSVSGTGVSYEQYF.

The chain recombines TRBV7-9 with TRBJ2-5, with TRBD1 matching over 11 bases. Germline assignment: CDR1 SEHNR and CDR2 FQNEAQ (reference sequence). CDR3 length: 15 amino acids. After removal of 5 bases from V and 5 bases from J, the junction contained 7 bases not matched to a gene. CDR3 protein: CASSTQDRGPETQYF. In DNA form, the CDR3 reads TGTGCCAGCAGCACCCAGGACAGGGGGCCTGAGACCCAGTACTTC.

The chain is built from TRBV9 and TRBJ2-6; D uncertain. The CDR3 is made up of 18 amino acids. Between the trimmed V and J ends, which lost 0 bases and 0 bases, there was a span of 13 bases. The germline V gene encodes CDR1 SGDLS and CDR2 YYNGEE. For the CDR3, the DNA is TGTGCCAGCAGCGTAGTAACCCCTGGGGTCTCTGGGGCCAACGTCCTGACTTTC. The encoded protein is CASSVVTPGVSGANVLTF.

This sequence joins TRBV18 and TRBJ2-7, with TRBD1 matching over 8 bases. This CDR3 spans 14 amino acids. J was trimmed by 5 bases and V by 2 bases; bases with no gene match: 5. Germline lookup yields CDR1 KGHSH and CDR2 LQKENI. CDR3 region: CASSPSGTGNEQYF. DNA of the CDR3: TGTGCCAGCTCACCATCCGGGACAGGCAACGAGCAGTACTTC.

The chain recombines TRBV10-3 with TRBJ2-6, with D possibly being TRBD1 (8 bases). V was trimmed by 10 bases and J by 0 bases, leaving 16 bases between them. From germline, CDR1 is ENHRY and CDR2 SYGVKD. This CDR3 is built from 16 residues. Written as DNA, the CDR3 is TGTGCCACCGAACAGGGGGGGGGCTCTGGGGCCAACGTCCTGACTTTC. Encoded protein: CATEQGGGSGANVLTF.

This clone was recorded a few times. The rearrangement uses TRBV7-6 and TRBJ1-2; possible D gene TRBD1, 6 bases. The germline V and J ends were trimmed by 11 bases and 6 bases, with 19 bases remaining between them. CDR1 and CDR2 from the germline V gene are SGHVS and FNYEAQ. This CDR3 has 13 amino acids. The CDR3 loop reads CAGALEGGDGYTF. Written as DNA, the CDR3 is TGTGCCGGAGCGCTAGAGGGGGGCGATGGCTACACCTTC.